Below, 29 T cell receptor beta chains from the same sample are listed, as sequenced in a study of CD8 T cells in Susac syndrome. Roughly 0.45 to 1 ug RNA was reverse transcribed with random hexamers. TCRdb passed the immunoSEQ multiplex PCR reads through MiXCR, listing each CDR3 protein once. The table shows some 300,000 distinct CDR3 sequences, with roughly 90% occurring only once. Sequencing used CD8+ T cells from PBMCs. The receptors originated from a human donor with multiple sclerosis.

V is TRBV24-1 and J is TRBJ2-3; no reliable D call. The CDR3 sequence is 15 residues long. The V end was cut by 2 bases, the J end by 5 bases, with 13 bases between. The germline V gene encodes CDR1 KGHDR and CDR2 SFDVKD. CDR3: CATSDSLRLQDTQYF. In DNA, the CDR3 is TGTGCCACCAGTGATTCCCTTCGACTTCAAGATACGCAGTATTTT.

The chain uses TRBV28 and TRBJ2-7; 9 nucleotides align to TRBD2. J lost 3 bases, V lost 8 bases, and 17 bases had no gene match. CDR1 is MDHEN, CDR2 SYDVKM, per germline. The CDR3 covers 17 residues. CDR3 sequence: CASSPQSPGSGSYEQYF. CDR3 sequence (DNA): TGTGCCAGCTCCCCCCAATCGCCCGGTAGCGGGAGCTACGAGCAGTACTTC.

The count of this clonotype is one. The chain employs TRBV6-6 and TRBJ2-5; D is uncertain. The end of the DNA fits TRBJ2-1 better, so the J call may be wrong. Per germline, CDR1 MNHNY and CDR2 SVGAGI (reference sequence). The CDR3 length is 11 residues. The CDR3 DNA reads as TGTGCCAGCAGTTACTCGGATCTCCAGTTCTTC. It yields the protein CASSYSDLQFF.

The rearrangement links TRBV19 to TRBJ1-5; TRBD1 aligns across 7 bases. The length of the CDR3 is 14 residues. Unmatched junction bases numbered 8, after V lost 6 bases and J lost 6 bases. The germline CDR1 and CDR2 sequences are LNHDA and SQIVND (reference sequence). CDR3 nucleotide sequence: TGTGCCAGTAGCCATACAGGGGTCACTCAGCCCCAGCATTTT. This translates into CASSHTGVTQPQHF.

The V and J genes are TRBV20-1 and TRBJ2-7, with 7 bases that match TRBD2. The CDR3 sequence is 16 residues long. The ends lost 3 bases at V and 4 bases at J; junction bases unmatched: 15. Germline V CDR1 and CDR2: DFQATT, SNEGSKA (reference sequence). CDR3 loop: CSARISAGYYPYEQYF. CDR3 DNA sequence: TGCAGTGCTAGGATCTCAGCGGGGTATTATCCATACGAGCAGTACTTC.

This clonotype has more than one count but fewer than ten. The J gene is TRBJ2-7, the V gene TRBV20-1; D is perhaps TRBD1 (6 bases). Germline lookup yields CDR1 DFQATT and CDR2 SNEGSKA (reference sequence). The CDR3 is made up of 15 amino acids. Trimming cost V 0 bases and J 0 bases, with 12 bases left between them. CDR3 sequence (DNA): TGCAGTGCTAGAGACCGGGACAAGAGCTCCTACGAGCAGTACTTC. It is translated as CSARDRDKSSYEQYF.

CDR3 nucleotides: TGTGCCAGCAGTGGACTAGCGGGGGGGTACAATGAGCAGTTCTTC. Amino acid sequence: CASSGLAGGYNEQFF. The V call is TRBV6-1, the J call TRBJ2-1; 14 bases are shared with TRBD2. The J segment lost 4 bases and the V segment lost 4 bases, leaving 0 bases of the junction unmatched. Germline assignment: CDR1 MNHNS and CDR2 SASEGT. The CDR3 is 15 residues long.

Only one count was recorded for this clonotype. The rearrangement uses TRBV27 and TRBJ1-1, with D unclear. This CDR3 contains 15 residues. The germline V gene encodes CDR1 MNHEY and CDR2 SMNVEV (reference sequence). V lost 5 bases, J lost 0 bases, and 13 bases lay in between. The CDR3, as DNA: TGTGCCAGCAGTCCCAATCGGAGGGTGAACACTGAAGCTTTCTTT. Residues: CASSPNRRVNTEAFF.

This clonotype was recorded only once. The chain links TRBV20-1 to TRBJ2-7, with D maybe TRBD1 (6 bases). Per germline, CDR1 DFQATT and CDR2 SNEGSKA (reference sequence). CDR3 length: 15 amino acids. The ends were cut back, 0 bases at V and 3 bases at J, with 15 bases in the middle. CDR3 nucleotide sequence: TGCAGTGCTAGAGATACAGGGCTCCTATTCTACGAGCAGTACTTC. Translation gives CSARDTGLLFYEQYF.

The chain links TRBV29-1 to TRBJ1-2; D may be TRBD1 (5 bases). The CDR3 is 14 residues long. V lost 3 bases to trimming and J lost 2 bases, with 13 bases between them. CDR1 is SQVTM and CDR2 is ANQGSEA in the germline V gene. DNA for the CDR3: TGCAGCGTTGAGCGGGACTCTGGCAACTATGGCTACACCTTC. It translates to CSVERDSGNYGYTF.

The rearrangement joins TRBV4-3 to TRBJ2-7; D unresolved. The ends were cut back, 1 base at V and 3 bases at J, with 7 bases in the middle. The CDR3 totals 13 residues. Germline V gene lookup returns CDR1 LGHNA and CDR2 YSLEER. CDR3: CASSQARFYEQYF. The CDR3 nucleotides read TGCGCCAGCAGCCAAGCTAGATTCTACGAGCAGTACTTC.

This clonotype has only a few counts. This chain joins TRBV7-8 and TRBJ1-2, with D perhaps matching TRBD1 (5 bases). The CDR3 is made up of 13 amino acids. V gave up 7 bases and J gave up 1 base, with 10 bases separating them. Germline V gene sequence: CDR1 SGHVS, CDR2 FQNEAQ. CDR3 sequence reads: CASKGLNNYGYTF. CDR3 sequence (DNA): TGTGCCAGCAAGGGACTTAATAACTATGGCTACACCTTC.

The genes are TRBV18 and TRBJ1-2; D gene ambiguous. The germline V gene encodes CDR1 KGHSH and CDR2 LQKENI. V lost 0 bases and J 0 bases, leaving 8 bases between the germline ends. The CDR3 runs 15 residues. CDR3 region: CASSPPGFTNYGYTF. The DNA for the CDR3 is TGTGCCAGCTCACCACCCGGGTTTACTAACTATGGCTACACCTTC. The whole variable domain, filled in from reference TRBV18 and TRBJ1-2, reads NAGVMQNPRHLVRRRGQEARLRCSPMKGHSHVYWYRQLPEEGLKFMVYLQKENIIDESGMPKERFSAEFPKEGPSILRIQQVVRGDSAAYFCASSPPGFTNYGYTFGSGTRLTVV.

The chain has TRBV15 and TRBJ1-2; a weak D match, TRBD1 (5 bases). The CDR3 contains 13 residues. V shed 3 bases and J shed 4 bases, with 9 bases lying between them. From germline, CDR1 is LNHNV and CDR2 YYDKDF (reference sequence). The CDR3 is CATSSGDSYGYTF. CDR3 DNA: TGTGCCACCAGCAGCGGAGACAGCTATGGCTACACCTTC.

This clonotype was seen a few times. The gene calls are TRBV3-1 and TRBJ2-5, with a possible D match to TRBD1 (5 bases). Germline values: CDR1 LGHDT, CDR2 YNNKEL (reference sequence). This CDR3 has 14 amino acids. Trimming cost V 0 bases and J 2 bases, with 7 bases left between them. For the CDR3, the DNA is TGTGCCAGCAGCCAAGAGACAGAGCAAGAGACCCAGTACTTC. Translation: CASSQETEQETQYF.

This clonotype is a singleton in its sample. The chain recombines TRBV9 with TRBJ2-5, with 9 nucleotides matching TRBD2. With V trimmed by 0 bases and J by 4 bases, 4 bases remained unmatched. The CDR3 runs to 15 residues. CDR1 and CDR2 (germline): SGDLS, YYNGEE. The CDR3 nucleotides read TGTGCCAGCAGCGTAGAGGGACTAGCAAGAGAGACCCAGTACTTC. As protein: CASSVEGLARETQYF.

This clonotype was recorded only once. The chain employs TRBV7-2 and TRBJ2-1; D possibly corresponds to TRBD2 (6 bases). Looked up from germline, CDR1 is SGHTA and CDR2 is FQGNSA. V was clipped by 2 bases and J by 5 bases, with 13 bases between them. This CDR3 is built from 15 residues. The chain's CDR3 is CASSLFPSEDNEQFF. The CDR3 DNA follows: TGTGCCAGCAGCTTATTCCCTAGCGAGGACAATGAGCAGTTCTTC.

There are a few counts of this clonotype. The chain joins TRBV7-3 to TRBJ2-2, with D tentatively TRBD1 (5 bases). The germline V and J ends were trimmed by 0 bases and 1 base, with 15 bases remaining between them. CDR3 length: 18 residues. CDR1 SGHTA and CDR2 FQGTGA come from the germline V gene. As DNA, the CDR3 is TGTGCCAGCAGCTTAACGTCGGCAGTGGGGCTGAACACCGGGGAGCTGTTTTTT. It yields the protein CASSLTSAVGLNTGELFF.

The chain combines TRBV7-8 with TRBJ2-7; 7 bases align to TRBD1. There are 14 residues in the CDR3. V lost 7 bases, J lost 6 bases, and 12 bases stayed unmatched. Germline lookup yields CDR1 SGHVS and CDR2 FQNEAQ. The DNA for the CDR3 is TGTGCCAGCACCCAGACAGGGTTGTTTCGCGAGCAGTACTTC. Residues: CASTQTGLFREQYF.

The V gene is TRBV29-1, the J gene TRBJ1-1, with a tentative D call TRBD1 (5 bases). Germline V gene data show CDR1 as SQVTM and CDR2 as ANQGSEA. V was clipped by 2 bases and J by 1 base, with 8 bases between them. This CDR3 is built from 13 residues. CDR3 sequence: CSVELGANTEAFF. The CDR3 nucleotides read TGCAGCGTTGAATTAGGGGCGAACACTGAAGCTTTCTTT.

This chain connects TRBV27 to TRBJ1-2; 12 nucleotides match TRBD1. V shed 3 bases, J shed 7 bases, and the junction held 6 bases outside the gene matches. The V gene's germline CDR1 is MNHEY and CDR2 SMNVEV (reference sequence). This CDR3 comprises 15 residues. CDR3 nucleotides: TGTGCCAGCAGTTTGGGGACAGGGGGCCTGGGTGGCTACACCTTC. Protein: CASSLGTGGLGGYTF.

The rearrangement links TRBV13 to TRBJ2-7, with TRBD2 matching 8 bases. V lost 5 bases, J lost 3 bases, and 6 bases stayed unmatched. Germline V gene data show CDR1 as PRHDT and CDR2 as FYEKMQ (reference sequence). The length of the CDR3 is 14 residues. CDR3 protein: CASSKRGGIYEQYF. CDR3 coding DNA: TGTGCCAGCAGCAAACGGGGGGGTATCTACGAGCAGTACTTC.

This clonotype was observed a few times. The CDR3 nucleotides are TGCAGTGTCCCTACCACCGGGACAGGCGGTTCACCCCTCCACTTT. Its translation: CSVPTTGTGGSPLHF. V gene TRBV20-1 combines with J gene TRBJ1-6; 8 bases match TRBD1. The CDR3 loop spans 15 amino acids. V was clipped by 7 bases and J by 9 bases; unmatched bases: 14. Per germline, CDR1 DFQATT and CDR2 SNEGSKA (reference sequence).

The V gene is TRBV20-1, the J gene TRBJ2-4; tentatively, D is TRBD1 (6 bases). The V end lost 6 bases, the J end lost 6 bases, and 9 bases lay between the germline ends. The germline CDR1 and CDR2 sequences are DFQATT and SNEGSKA (reference sequence). This CDR3 comprises 11 residues. The CDR3: CSAPRGNIQYF. The CDR3 DNA sequence: TGCAGTGCACCCAGGGGAAACATTCAGTACTTC.

The chain couples TRBV21-1 to TRBJ2-6; TRBD1, the table's D call, lacks a check against the DNA. TRBV21-1 is a pseudogene. CDR3 length equals 20 residues. The CDR3 loop reads CASSKGPDRGKNSGANVLTF. In DNA form, the CDR3 reads TGTGCCAGCAGCAAAGGGCCCGACAGGGGAAAGAACTCTGGGGCCAACGTCCTGACTTTC.

V usage is TRBV5-6 and J usage is TRBJ2-4; TRBD1 agrees at 9 bases. Germline CDR1 reads SGHDT; CDR2 reads YYEEEE. Unmatched junction bases numbered 15, after V lost 0 bases and J lost 8 bases. This CDR3 has 18 amino acids. The CDR3: CASSLAPGQGLPQDIQYF. The CDR3 DNA reads TGTGCCAGCAGCTTGGCCCCGGGACAGGGACTCCCTCAGGACATTCAGTACTTC.

DNA for the CDR3: TGTGCCACCAGTGATCCGGGGCAGGGGATACAAGAGACCCAGTACTTC. This gives the protein CATSDPGQGIQETQYF. The genes are TRBV24-1 and TRBJ2-5; D is possibly TRBD1 (6 bases). Between the trimmed V and J ends, which lost 3 bases and 2 bases, there was a span of 15 bases. Germline-derived CDR1 and CDR2 are KGHDR and SFDVKD. This CDR3 is 16 amino acids long.

This clonotype was seen once. This sequence joins TRBV7-9 and TRBJ2-3; either TRBD1 or TRBD2 may fit D (6 bases each). Germline CDR1 and CDR2: SEHNR and FQNEAQ (reference sequence). V lost 7 bases to trimming and J lost 4 bases, with 21 bases between them. The CDR3 is 16 residues long. The CDR3 sequence is CASTYGGLSGPDTQYF. The CDR3 nucleotides are TGTGCCAGCACCTACGGGGGCCTTTCGGGCCCAGATACGCAGTATTTT.

This clonotype was counted once. The CDR3 DNA reads as TGCAGCGTATGGGCGGGGGGGCGGAATGAGCAGTTCTTC. Translation: CSVWAGGRNEQFF. This chain connects TRBV29-1 to TRBJ2-1; TRBD2 agrees at 9 bases. This CDR3 comprises 13 residues. With 6 bases clipped from V and 7 bases from J, the junction kept 7 bases outside the gene matches. Germline lookup yields CDR1 SQVTM and CDR2 ANQGSEA.